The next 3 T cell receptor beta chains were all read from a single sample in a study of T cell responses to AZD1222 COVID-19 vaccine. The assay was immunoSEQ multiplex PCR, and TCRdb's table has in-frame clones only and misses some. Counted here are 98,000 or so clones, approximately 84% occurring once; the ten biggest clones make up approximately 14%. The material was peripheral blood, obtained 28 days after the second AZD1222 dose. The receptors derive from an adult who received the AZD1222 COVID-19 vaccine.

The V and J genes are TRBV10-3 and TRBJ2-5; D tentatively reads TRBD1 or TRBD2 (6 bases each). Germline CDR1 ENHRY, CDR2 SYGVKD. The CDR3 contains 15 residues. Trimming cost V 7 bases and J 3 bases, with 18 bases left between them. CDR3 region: CAIKRGEAAEETQYF. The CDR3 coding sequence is TGTGCCATCAAAAGGGGGGAGGCTGCGGAAGAGACCCAGTACTTC.

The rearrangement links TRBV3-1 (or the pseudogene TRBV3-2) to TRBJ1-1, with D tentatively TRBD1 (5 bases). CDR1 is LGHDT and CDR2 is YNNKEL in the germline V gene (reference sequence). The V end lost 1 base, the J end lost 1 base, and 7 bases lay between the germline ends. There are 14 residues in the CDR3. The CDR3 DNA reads TGTGCCAGCAGCCAAGTACAGGAGAACACTGAAGCTTTCTTT. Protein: CASSQVQENTEAFF.

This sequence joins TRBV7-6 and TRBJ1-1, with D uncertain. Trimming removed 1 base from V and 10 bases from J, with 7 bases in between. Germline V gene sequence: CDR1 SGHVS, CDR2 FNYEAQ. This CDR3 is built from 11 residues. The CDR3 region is CASSLGETAFF. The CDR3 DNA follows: TGTGCCAGCAGCTTAGGGGAGACAGCTTTCTTT.